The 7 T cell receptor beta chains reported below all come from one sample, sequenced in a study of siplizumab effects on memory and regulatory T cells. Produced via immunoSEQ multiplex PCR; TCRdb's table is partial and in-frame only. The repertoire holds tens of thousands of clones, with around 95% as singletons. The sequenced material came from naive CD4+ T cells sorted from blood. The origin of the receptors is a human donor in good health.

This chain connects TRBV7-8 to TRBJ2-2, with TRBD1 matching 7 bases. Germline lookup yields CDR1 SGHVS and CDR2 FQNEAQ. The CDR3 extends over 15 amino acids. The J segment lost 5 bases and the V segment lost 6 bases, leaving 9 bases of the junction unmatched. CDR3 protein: CASRKNRGETGELFF. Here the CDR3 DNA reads TGTGCCAGCAGGAAAAACAGGGGCGAGACCGGGGAGCTGTTTTTT.

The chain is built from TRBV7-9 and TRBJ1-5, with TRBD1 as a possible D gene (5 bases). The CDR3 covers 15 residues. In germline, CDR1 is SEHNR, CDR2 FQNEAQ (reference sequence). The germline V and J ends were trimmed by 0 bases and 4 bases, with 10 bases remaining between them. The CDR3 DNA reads TGTGCCAGCAGCTTAGCAGGGGAACTAAATCAGCCCCAGCATTTT. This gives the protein CASSLAGELNQPQHF.

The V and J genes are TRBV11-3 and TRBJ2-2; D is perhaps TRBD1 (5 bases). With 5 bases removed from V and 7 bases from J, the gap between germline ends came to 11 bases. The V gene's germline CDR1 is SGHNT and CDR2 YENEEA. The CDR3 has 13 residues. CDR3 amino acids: CASSPAGNGELFF. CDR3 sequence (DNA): TGTGCCAGCAGCCCAGCAGGGAACGGGGAGCTGTTTTTT.

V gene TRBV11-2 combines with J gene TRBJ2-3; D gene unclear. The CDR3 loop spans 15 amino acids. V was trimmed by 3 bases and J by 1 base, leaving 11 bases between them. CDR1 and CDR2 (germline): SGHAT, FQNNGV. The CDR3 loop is CASSFELAGTDTQYF. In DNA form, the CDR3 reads TGTGCCAGCAGCTTTGAGCTGGCGGGCACAGATACGCAGTATTTT.

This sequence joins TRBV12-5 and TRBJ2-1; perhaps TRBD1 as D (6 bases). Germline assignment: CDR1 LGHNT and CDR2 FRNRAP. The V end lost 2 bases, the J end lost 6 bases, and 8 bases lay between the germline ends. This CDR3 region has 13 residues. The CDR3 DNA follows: TGTGCTAGTGGTTTGCAGGGGATCAATGAGCAGTTCTTC. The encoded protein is CASGLQGINEQFF.

The chain's CDR3 is CASSLKPGDSNQPQHF. CDR3 DNA sequence: TGTGCCAGCAGTTTAAAACCAGGGGATAGCAATCAGCCCCAGCATTTT. This chain connects TRBV28 to TRBJ1-5, with D perhaps matching TRBD1 (6 bases). Germline CDR1 reads MDHEN; CDR2 reads SYDVKM. With 2 bases removed from V and 0 bases from J, the gap between germline ends came to 11 bases. This CDR3 has 16 amino acids.

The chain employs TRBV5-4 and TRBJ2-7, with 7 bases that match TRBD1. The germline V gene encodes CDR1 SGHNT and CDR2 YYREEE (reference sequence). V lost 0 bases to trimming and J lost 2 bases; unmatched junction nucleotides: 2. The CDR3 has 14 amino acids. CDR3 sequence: CASSLGQGAYEQYF. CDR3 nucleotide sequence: TGTGCCAGCAGCTTGGGACAGGGAGCCTACGAGCAGTACTTC.